This T cell receptor beta chain derives from a study of blood T cell repertoires in COVID-19. This CDR3 is built from 14 residues. V was pared by 3 bases and J by 5 bases, with 13 bases between. The germline CDR1 and CDR2 sequences are LNHDA and SQIVND (reference sequence). Profiling relied on immunoSEQ multiplex PCR, and the TCRdb table lists in-frame clones only, not all of them. This table holds 58,000 or so clones, over 70% found once. The rearrangement links TRBV19 to TRBJ1-2, with D perhaps TRBD1 (5 bases). This clonotype was obtained from a human donor in a cohort sampled during active COVID-19. The sequenced material came from peripheral blood. CDR3 sequence (DNA): TGTGCCAGTAGTATGGGCGGGGGGACGTATGGCTACACCTTC. Translation: CASSMGGGTYGYTF.